Listed below are T cell receptor beta chains from one sample, sequenced in a study of blood T cell repertoires in COVID-19. Sequenced by immunoSEQ multiplex PCR; TCRdb stores in-frame clones only, minus some. This table holds about 140,000 clones, more than 60% found once. Sequencing was done on a sample of peripheral blood. Receptors were obtained from a woman aged 45-59 years with active or convalescent COVID-19. The CDR3 runs from the conserved cysteine through the conserved F or W. D genes are given only for firm matches. The size of a clone is reported for some rows only, either as once, few or many, or as a class for expanded clones.

. | TRBJ2-1 | TRBV18 | . | CASSPLFALNEQFF | TGTGCCAGCTCACCACTGTTCGCACTGAATGAGCAGTTCTTC
TRBD2 | TRBJ2-7 | TRBV4-3 | . | CASSHLAGGRSYEQYF | TGCGCCAGCAGCCACTTAGCGGGGGGGCGATCCTACGAGCAGTACTTC
TRBD2 | TRBJ2-7 | TRBV6-5 | . | CASSRRTSGSYEQYF | TGTGCCAGCAGTCGCAGGACTAGCGGGAGCTACGAGCAGTACTTC
TRBD1 | TRBJ2-7 | TRBV18 | . | CASSLTGALGSYEQYF | TGTGCCAGCTCCCTTACAGGGGCCCTGGGCTCCTACGAGCAGTACTTC
TRBD1 | TRBJ1-1 | TRBV2 | few | CASSAGTGGLNTEAFF | TGTGCCAGCAGTGCCGGGACAGGGGGCTTGAACACTGAAGCTTTCTTT
TRBD1 | TRBJ1-1 | TRBV19 | few | CASSNSRGTEAFF | TGTGCCAGTAGTAATAGCAGGGGGACTGAAGCTTTCTTT
. | TRBJ1-2 | TRBV5-6 | . | CASIYPDSPYGYTF | TGTGCCAGCATATACCCGGACAGCCCCTATGGCTACACCTTC
. | TRBJ2-1 | TRBV24-1 | . | CATSDPRTKVKDEQFF | TGTGCCACCAGTGACCCCCGGACTAAAGTCAAGGATGAGCAGTTCTTC
TRBD2 | TRBJ2-5 | TRBV9 | . | CASSVVAGGHRETQYF | TGTGCCAGCAGCGTAGTAGCGGGGGGCCACCGGGAGACCCAGTACTTC
. | TRBJ1-2 | TRBV28 | . | CAAWRGGGYGYTF | TGTGCCGCATGGCGGGGGGGCGGCTATGGCTACACCTTC
. | TRBJ2-7 | TRBV27 | . | CASSFGRLSSYEQYF | TGTGCCAGCAGTTTCGGCAGGTTAAGCTCCTACGAGCAGTACTTC
TRBD1 | TRBJ2-7 | TRBV6-2/TRBV6-3 | . | CASSRQGRRSEQYF | TGTGCCAGCAGCCGACAGGGAAGAAGGTCCGAGCAGTACTTC